This paragraph reports one T cell receptor (beta chain). Its antigen remains unidentified. The data were obtained in a study of T cell responses to AZD1222 COVID-19 vaccine. General study findings and limits: It was only after the peak T cell response that any repertoires were sampled. CD4 TCRs covered the whole spike, strongest at regions 160-218 and 743-854.

The V gene end was trimmed by 3 bases and the J gene end by 7 bases; junction bases not matched to a gene: 11. The length of the CDR3 is 17 residues. Germline V gives CDR1 SGHDT, CDR2 YYEEEE. This table comes from immunoSEQ multiplex PCR, and its TCRdb copy is limited to in-frame clones, with some not included. The data hold about 60,000 clones, with over 60% observed a single time. The source is an adult who received the AZD1222 COVID-19 vaccine. The source material was peripheral blood, sampled 28 days after the second AZD1222 dose. The gene calls are TRBV5-6 and TRBJ1-6; 9 bases match TRBD1. The CDR3 sequence: CASSSVWGTGTNSPLHF. CDR3 in DNA: TGTGCCAGCAGCTCGGTCTGGGGGACAGGGACAAATTCACCCCTCCACTTT.